This is a list of T cell receptor beta chains from one sample in a study of blood T cell repertoires in COVID-19. Assay used: immunoSEQ multiplex PCR; TCRdb lists only in-frame clones, some missing. The table records about 240,000 clones, approximately 80% of them present only once. Sequenced: peripheral blood. These receptors came from a man aged 30-40 years who had recovered from COVID-19. Both conserved end residues are part of each CDR3.

TRBV12-5 | 16 | CASGLSPGGRRSEAFF
TRBV11-2 | 14 | CASSSRGDSYEQYF
TRBV5-1 | 13 | CASSLGQMNGYTF
TRBV28 | 15 | CASSPRLAGGETQYF
TRBV27 | 13 | CASSFRGTDTQYF
TRBV19 | 11 | CASRGGETQYF
TRBV6-5 | 13 | CASKGLMNTEAFF
TRBV5-1 | 17 | CASSMNPGQGSSNTQYF
TRBV28 | 14 | CASSPDTYNSPLHF
TRBV19 | 13 | CASSIRPRGGYTF
TRBV5-3 | 16 | CARSLVCRLAKNIQYF
TRBV7-2 | 11 | CASSSDEKLFF
TRBV11-2 | 15 | CASSRELADWETQYF
TRBV10-3 | 13 | CAITPSYNQPQHF
TRBV27 | 9 | CVPTDTQYF
TRBV9 | 15 | CASSVTGSGANVLTF
TRBV11-2 | 12 | CASSPSTGELFF
TRBV5-4 | 15 | CASSSRTNIQETQYF
TRBV6-5 | 11 | CASRQANIQYF
TRBV19 | 18 | CASSISPSGGAGTGELFF
TRBV7-6 | 14 | CASSLGGGWNEQFF
TRBV6-5 | 15 | CASSYSIRDQETQYF
TRBV5-1 | 15 | CASSPDRATNEKLFF
TRBV5-1 | 14 | CASSLFFTNEKLFF
TRBV29-1 | 16 | CSVDSGGLAVHNEQFF
TRBV5-1 | 18 | CASSLMGQGKSSYNEQFF
TRBV5-1 | 15 | CASSLAGTGGYEQYF
TRBV7-6 | 17 | CASSLEYPGSNTGELFF
TRBV6-5 | 14 | CASSASGVTYGYTF
TRBV28 | 19 | CASSSPYPAGTGSDYGYTF
TRBV3-1/TRBV3-2 | 14 | CASRPTDRNTEAFF
TRBV14 | 13 | CASSQGTGGKLFF
TRBV10-3 | 14 | CAMGGYEGAGELFF
TRBV19 | 13 | CASSIRKNTEAFF
TRBV11-2 | 14 | CASSEDSLKGTQYF
TRBV2 | 15 | CASKVGFLDTDTQYF
TRBV5-4 | 14 | CASSPGTYNTEAFF
TRBV3-1/TRBV3-2 | 14 | CASSQIQGSDGYTF
TRBV19 | 12 | CASRPQGSGYTF
TRBV5-6 | 14 | CASSLGGVNYGYTF
TRBV6-1 | 15 | CASSESSGGNQPQHF
TRBV6-6 | 15 | CASSPPVETGRGYTF
TRBV5-5 | 11 | CASSEADTQYF
TRBV7-3 | 16 | CASSLMGLAGGNEQFF
TRBV21-1 | 16 | CASTLQGDRPWTEAFF
TRBV11-2 | 16 | CASSSNPGLNTDTQYF
TRBV2 | 15 | CASSETPGRTGELFF
TRBV10-3 | 12 | CAISPQGNEQFF
TRBV7-9 | 14 | CASSARGGIAEAFF
TRBV5-6 | 14 | CASSTGQMQETQYF
TRBV3-1/TRBV3-2 | 15 | CASSQTGGNTDTQYF
TRBV5-1 | 14 | CASSPGTGNTEAFF
TRBV6-2/TRBV6-3 | 13 | CASSQQGYTEAFF
TRBV23-1 | 17 | CASSQSVVRGVQETQYF
TRBV11-2 | 15 | CASSLLGAGAYEQYF
TRBV10-3 | 15 | CAISDPGQLSYGYTF
TRBV18 | 13 | CASSLDRTEKLFF
TRBV6-5 | 15 | CASSYSADRANEQFF
TRBV6-5 | 15 | CASSTQQGIGAPLHF
TRBV7-8 | 19 | CASSLGGGYTVRLTTEAFF